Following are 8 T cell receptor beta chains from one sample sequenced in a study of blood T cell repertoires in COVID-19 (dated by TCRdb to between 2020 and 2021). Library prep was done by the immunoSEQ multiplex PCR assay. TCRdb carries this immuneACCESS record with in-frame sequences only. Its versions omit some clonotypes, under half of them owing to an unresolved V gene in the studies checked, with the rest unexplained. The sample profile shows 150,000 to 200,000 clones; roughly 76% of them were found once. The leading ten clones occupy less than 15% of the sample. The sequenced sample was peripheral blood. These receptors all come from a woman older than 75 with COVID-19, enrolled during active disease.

CDR3 region: CASSSGLGTDTQYF. CDR3 DNA: TGCGCCAGCAGCTCGGGACTTGGCACAGATACGCAGTATTTT. This chain uses TRBV5-1 with TRBJ2-3; the D gene is possibly TRBD2 (6 bases). Germline assignment: CDR1 SGHRS and CDR2 YFSETQ. Between the trimmed V and J ends, which lost 3 bases and 1 base, there was a span of 9 bases. This CDR3 has 14 amino acids. The full variable domain, with the rest looked up from reference TRBV5-1 and TRBJ2-3, is KAGVTQTPRYLIKTRGQQVTLSCSPISGHRSVSWYQQTPGQGLQFLFEYFSETQRNKGNFPGRFSGRQFSNSRSEMNVSTLELGDSALYLCASSSGLGTDTQYFGPGTRLTVL.

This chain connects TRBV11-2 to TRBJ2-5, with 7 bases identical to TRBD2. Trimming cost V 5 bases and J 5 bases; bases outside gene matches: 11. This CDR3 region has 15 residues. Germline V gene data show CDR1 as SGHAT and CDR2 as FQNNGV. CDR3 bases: TGTGCCAGCAGCCAGAACGCCGGCGGGGGTGAGACCCAGTACTTC. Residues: CASSQNAGGGETQYF.

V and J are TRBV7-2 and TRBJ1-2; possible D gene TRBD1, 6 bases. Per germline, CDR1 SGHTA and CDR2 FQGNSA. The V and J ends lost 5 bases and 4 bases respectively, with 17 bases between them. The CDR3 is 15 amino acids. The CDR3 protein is CASSARGQGIYGYTF. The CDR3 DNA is TGTGCCAGCAGCGCCCGGGGACAAGGTATCTATGGCTACACCTTC.

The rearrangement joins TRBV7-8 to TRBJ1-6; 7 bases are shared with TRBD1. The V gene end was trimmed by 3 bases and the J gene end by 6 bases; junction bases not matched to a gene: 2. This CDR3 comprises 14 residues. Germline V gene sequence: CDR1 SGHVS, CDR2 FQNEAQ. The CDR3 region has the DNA TGTGCCAGCAGCTTCGGACAGGTTAATTCACCCCTCCACTTT. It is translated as CASSFGQVNSPLHF.

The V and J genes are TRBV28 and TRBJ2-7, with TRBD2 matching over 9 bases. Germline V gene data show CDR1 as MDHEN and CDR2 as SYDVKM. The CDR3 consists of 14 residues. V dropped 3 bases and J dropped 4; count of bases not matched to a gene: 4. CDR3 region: CASSFSGSWYEQYF. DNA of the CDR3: TGTGCCAGCAGTTTTAGCGGGAGTTGGTACGAGCAGTACTTC.

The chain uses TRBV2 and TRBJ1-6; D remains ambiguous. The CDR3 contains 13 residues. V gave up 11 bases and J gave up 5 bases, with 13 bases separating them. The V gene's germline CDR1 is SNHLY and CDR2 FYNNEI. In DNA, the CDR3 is TGTGCCGCCCAACGGGAAAATAATTCACCCCTCCACTTT. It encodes CAAQRENNSPLHF.

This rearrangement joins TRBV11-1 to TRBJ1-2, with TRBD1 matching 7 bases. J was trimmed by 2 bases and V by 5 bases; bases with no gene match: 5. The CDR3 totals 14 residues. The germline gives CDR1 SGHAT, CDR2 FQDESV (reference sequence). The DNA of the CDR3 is TGTGCCAGCAGCCCCCGGGACAGAAACTATGGCTACACCTTC. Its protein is CASSPRDRNYGYTF.

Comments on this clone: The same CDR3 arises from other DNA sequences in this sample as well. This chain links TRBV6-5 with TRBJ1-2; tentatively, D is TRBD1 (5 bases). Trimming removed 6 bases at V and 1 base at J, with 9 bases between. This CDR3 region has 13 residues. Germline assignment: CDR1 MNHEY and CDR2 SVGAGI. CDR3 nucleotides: TGTGCCAGCAGGTTGACAGTTAACTATGGCTACACCTTC. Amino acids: CASRLTVNYGYTF.